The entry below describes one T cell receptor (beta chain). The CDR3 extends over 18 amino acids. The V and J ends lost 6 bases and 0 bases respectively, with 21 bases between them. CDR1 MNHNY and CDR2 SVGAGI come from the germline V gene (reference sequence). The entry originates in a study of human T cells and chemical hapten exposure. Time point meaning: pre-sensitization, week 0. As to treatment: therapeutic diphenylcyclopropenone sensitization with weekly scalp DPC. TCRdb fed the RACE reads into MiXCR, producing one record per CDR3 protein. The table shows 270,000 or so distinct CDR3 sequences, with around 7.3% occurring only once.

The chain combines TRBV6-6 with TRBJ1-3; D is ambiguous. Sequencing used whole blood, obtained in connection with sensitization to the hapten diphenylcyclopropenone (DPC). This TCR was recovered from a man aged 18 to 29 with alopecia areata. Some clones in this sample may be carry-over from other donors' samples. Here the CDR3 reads CASRHPVAGLDSGNTIYF. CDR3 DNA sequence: TGTGCCAGCAGACACCCTGTGGCAGGTCTAGACTCTGGAAACACCATATATTTT.